The 12 T cell receptor beta chains presented below share a single source sample, sequenced in a study of blood T cell repertoires in COVID-19. Profiled with immunoSEQ multiplex PCR; TCRdb holds only in-frame clones, not every one. Of a few hundred thousand clones in the sample, 83% were seen once. The material sequenced was peripheral blood. The receptors originated from a woman between 50 and 59 years old with acute or convalescent COVID-19.

This clone was observed a single time. V usage is TRBV12-3 or TRBV12-4 and J usage is TRBJ2-1; D remains unclear. CDR3 length: 12 amino acids. V gave up 6 bases and J gave up 9 bases, with 12 bases separating them. The CDR3: CASSSAGVEQFF. As DNA, the CDR3 is TGTGCCAGCAGCTCGGCTGGAGTTGAGCAGTTCTTC.

The chain joins TRBV3-1 (or the pseudogene TRBV3-2) to TRBJ2-1, with 7 bases matching TRBD1. Germline-derived CDR1 and CDR2 are LGHDT and YNNKEL (reference sequence). The CDR3 consists of 12 residues. V dropped 8 bases and J dropped 6; count of bases not matched to a gene: 4. The CDR3 nucleotides read TGTGCCAGCTCTTCAGGGGGCAATGAGCAGTTCTTC. This sequence encodes CASSSGGNEQFF.

CDR3 bases: TGTGCCAGCAGCGAGGGGGGGCATCAGCCCCAGCATTTT. It codes for CASSEGGHQPQHF. This chain uses TRBV28 with TRBJ1-5, with D tentatively TRBD1 (6 bases). The germline CDR1 and CDR2 sequences are MDHEN and SYDVKM. Trimming removed 6 bases from V and 5 bases from J, with 11 bases in between. The length of the CDR3 is 13 residues.

The CDR3 protein is CASSLNRGGGNTEAFF. In DNA form, the CDR3 reads TGTGCCAGCAGCTTAAACAGGGGGGGTGGAAACACTGAAGCTTTCTTT. This chain links TRBV11-2 with TRBJ1-1; 8 positions match TRBD1. The length of the CDR3 is 16 residues. The V segment lost 2 bases and the J segment 2 bases; nucleotides outside the gene matches: 7. From germline, CDR1 is SGHAT and CDR2 FQNNGV. Filled out from reference TRBV11-2 and TRBJ1-1, the complete variable domain reads EAGVAQSPRYKIIEKRQSVAFWCNPISGHATLYWYQQILGQGPKLLIQFQNNGVVDDSQLPKDRFSAERLKGVDSTLKIQPAKLEDSAVYLCASSLNRGGGNTEAFFGQGTRLTVV.

The chain recombines TRBV29-1 with TRBJ2-2; TRBD1 might be the D (6 bases). CDR3 length: 14 amino acids. The V gene's germline CDR1 is SQVTM and CDR2 ANQGSEA. Trimming removed 4 bases at V and 4 bases at J, with 13 bases between. CDR3 loop: CSVAGTMFTGELFF. CDR3 in DNA: TGCAGCGTTGCCGGGACAATGTTCACCGGGGAGCTGTTTTTT.

V and J are TRBV3-1 (or the pseudogene TRBV3-2) and TRBJ1-4; D perhaps matches TRBD1 (6 bases). Trimming pared 5 bases from V and 4 bases from J, leaving 14 bases between. Per germline, CDR1 LGHDT and CDR2 YNNKEL (reference sequence). CDR3 length: 15 residues. The CDR3 nucleotides are TGTGCCAGCAGCTTCAGGGGCCAGGGTAATGAAAAACTGTTTTTT. It encodes CASSFRGQGNEKLFF.

The chain links TRBV7-2 to TRBJ2-2, with D perhaps matching TRBD1 (5 bases). CDR3 length: 16 residues. Germline values: CDR1 SGHTA, CDR2 FQGNSA. V gave up 2 bases and J gave up 3 bases, with 13 bases separating them. The CDR3 DNA reads as TGTGCCAGCAGCTTAAGGCAGGGTTCGGACACCGGGGAGCTGTTTTTT. It encodes CASSLRQGSDTGELFF.

The V call is TRBV18, the J call TRBJ1-1; D gene ambiguous. The germline CDR1 and CDR2 sequences are KGHSH and LQKENI. Trimming cost V 5 bases and J 4 bases, with 8 bases left between them. This CDR3 contains 12 residues. CDR3 sequence (DNA): TGTGCCAGCTCAAGGGAGGTCACTGAAGCTTTCTTT. The encoded protein is CASSREVTEAFF.

The chain carries TRBV5-8 and TRBJ1-3, with D perhaps matching TRBD1 (6 bases). This CDR3 contains 15 residues. Looked up from germline, CDR1 is SGHTS and CDR2 is YDEGEE. V was cut by 0 bases and J by 2 bases, with 9 bases left in between. The CDR3 is CASSLARTAGNTIYF. In DNA, the CDR3 is TGTGCCAGCAGCTTGGCGAGGACAGCTGGAAACACCATATATTTT.

V gene TRBV18 combines with J gene TRBJ2-1; 7 bases are a match to TRBD1. Losses at the gene ends were 3 bases for V and 1 base for J; bases not matched to a gene: 9. The CDR3 has 17 residues. CDR1 and CDR2 from the germline V gene are KGHSH and LQKENI. Here the CDR3 reads CASSPNPGQHSYNEQFF. The CDR3 nucleotides read TGTGCCAGCTCACCCAATCCGGGACAGCATTCCTACAATGAGCAGTTCTTC.

The sample holds a few counts of this clone. The J gene is TRBJ1-1, the V gene TRBV18, with 7 bases matching TRBD1. The trim removed 2 bases at V and 9 bases at J, leaving 9 bases unmatched. The CDR3 has 14 amino acids. Germline values: CDR1 KGHSH, CDR2 LQKENI. CDR3 protein: CASSPELGTAKAFF. In nucleotides, the CDR3 is TGTGCCAGCTCACCAGAACTCGGGACAGCTAAAGCTTTCTTT.

J is TRBJ2-7 and V is TRBV28; unclear D gene. V was pared by 5 bases and J by 3 bases, with 8 bases between. CDR3 length: 12 residues. The germline V gene has CDR1 MDHEN and CDR2 SYDVKM. The CDR3 sequence: CASSNSLYEQYF. The CDR3 nucleotides read TGTGCCAGCAGTAACTCTCTCTACGAGCAGTACTTC.